Presented here are 27 T cell receptor beta chains from one specimen sequenced in a study of cytomegalovirus exposure and HLA in healthy donors. PCR primers comprised 60 Vbeta and 13 Jbeta primers. The repertoire was sequenced with immunoSEQ multiplex PCR; TCRdb's copy has only in-frame clones and lacks some. In the table there are roughly 170,000 clones, over 60% of which are singletons. What was sequenced was PBMCs. These receptors were taken from a woman aged 25 to 39 in good health and CMV-seronegative.

J is TRBJ1-1 and V is TRBV4-1, with D hard to call. With 3 bases removed from V and 1 base from J, the gap between germline ends came to 9 bases. This CDR3 is built from 14 residues. The germline gives CDR1 MGHRA, CDR2 YSYEKL. CDR3 sequence reads: CASSQAPRNTEAFF. In DNA, the CDR3 is TGCGCCAGCAGCCAGGCTCCCAGGAACACTGAAGCTTTCTTT.

Worth noting for this clone: An end of the junction does not agree with germline; a read error may underlie this. The CDR3 spells CAWSVRLAGGHGVF. In nucleotides, the CDR3 is TGTGCCTGGAGTGTAAGGCTAGCGGGAGGGCACGGCGTCTTC. The J gene is TRBJ2-1, the V gene TRBV30; TRBD2 matches at 12 bases. CDR3 length equals 14 residues. In germline, CDR1 is GTSNPN, CDR2 SVGIG (reference sequence).

The DNA of the CDR3 is TGTGCTAGTGGTTCCATCAATCAGCCCCAGCATTTT. Protein product: CASGSINQPQHF. This chain connects TRBV12-5 to TRBJ1-5; D remains unclear. V lost 4 bases and J lost 3, with 4 bases in between. The CDR3 has 12 amino acids. Germline loops: CDR1 LGHNT, CDR2 FRNRAP.

This clone was detected only a few times. The rearrangement joins TRBV4-1 to TRBJ1-1, with 7 nucleotides matching TRBD1. The CDR3 consists of 13 residues. Trimming at V came to 0 bases and at J to 7 bases, leaving 2 bases not matched to a gene. Germline CDR1 MGHRA, CDR2 YSYEKL. CDR3 loop: CASSQEGQYEAFF. In DNA, the CDR3 is TGCGCCAGCAGCCAAGAGGGACAGTATGAAGCTTTCTTT.

The chain recombines TRBV13 with TRBJ2-5; 8 nucleotides match TRBD2. With 1 base clipped from V and 5 bases from J, the junction kept 9 bases outside the gene matches. Germline assignment: CDR1 PRHDT and CDR2 FYEKMQ (reference sequence). The CDR3 totals 16 residues. CDR3 DNA: TGTGCCAGCAGCTTAGCTTCGGGACTAGTCTGGGAGACCCAGTACTTC. Amino acids: CASSLASGLVWETQYF.

The chain is built from TRBV9 and TRBJ2-1; no clear D. The germline V and J ends were trimmed by 0 bases and 7 bases, with 8 bases remaining between them. This CDR3 is built from 13 residues. Germline V lookup: CDR1 SGDLS, CDR2 YYNGEE. The CDR3 is CASSVGGGNEQFF. DNA for the CDR3: TGTGCCAGCAGCGTAGGAGGTGGGAATGAGCAGTTCTTC.

The V and J genes are TRBV27 and TRBJ1-2; tentative D call: TRBD1 (5 bases). Trimming took off 4 bases at V and 8 bases at J, with 17 bases between the two ends. The CDR3 length is 14 residues. CDR1 is MNHEY and CDR2 is SMNVEV in the germline V gene (reference sequence). The CDR3 protein is CASSSRDDSIGYTF. Written as DNA, the CDR3 is TGTGCCAGCAGTTCGCGGGACGATTCTATAGGCTACACCTTC.

This clone was seen a few times. V is TRBV4-3 and J is TRBJ2-7, with TRBD2 matching 7 bases. Looked up from germline, CDR1 is LGHNA and CDR2 is YSLEER. The CDR3 has 16 amino acids. With V trimmed by 0 bases and J by 2 bases, 7 bases remained unmatched. CDR3 in amino acids: CASSQDQSSGTYEQYF. DNA of the CDR3: TGCGCCAGCAGCCAAGATCAGTCTAGCGGTACCTACGAGCAGTACTTC.

The gene calls are TRBV30 and TRBJ2-1, with D perhaps matching TRBD2 (5 bases). Trimming removed 5 bases at V and 9 bases at J, with 20 bases between. CDR3 size: 14 residues. The germline V gene encodes CDR1 GTSNPN and CDR2 SVGIG (reference sequence). In DNA form, the CDR3 reads TGTGCCTGGTCCCAAGCGGCCACCTCACGTGAGCAGTTCTTC. Encoded protein: CAWSQAATSREQFF.

Here the CDR3 reads CASSLTGPEGYTF. The CDR3 nucleotides read TGCGCCAGCAGCCTGACAGGGCCTGAGGGCTACACCTTC. The genes are TRBV5-1 and TRBJ1-2; 7 bases are a match to TRBD1. From germline, CDR1 is SGHRS and CDR2 YFSETQ. The CDR3 extends over 13 amino acids. The V gene end was trimmed by 4 bases and the J gene end by 8 bases; junction bases not matched to a gene: 8.

V usage is TRBV19 and J usage is TRBJ2-7; 9 bases are a match to TRBD2. V lost 3 bases and J lost 3; bases outside the gene matches: 6. Germline assignment: CDR1 LNHDA and CDR2 SQIVND (reference sequence). The CDR3 totals 15 residues. The CDR3 DNA reads TGTGCCAGTAGTATGGGACTAGCAACGATCTACGAGCAGTACTTC. Protein product: CASSMGLATIYEQYF.

The chain links TRBV4-1 to TRBJ2-7; TRBD1 matches 9 bases. This CDR3 contains 14 residues. Germline V lookup: CDR1 MGHRA, CDR2 YSYEKL. V was pared by 4 bases and J by 7 bases, with 8 bases of the junction left unmatched. The CDR3 DNA is TGCGCCAGCAGCCCGACACAGGGGGCCTGGGAGCAGTACTTC. Its protein is CASSPTQGAWEQYF.

The chain couples TRBV7-6 to TRBJ2-7; 7 bases are shared with TRBD1. The V gene end was trimmed by 5 bases and the J gene end by 2 bases; junction bases not matched to a gene: 6. In germline, CDR1 is SGHVS, CDR2 FNYEAQ. The CDR3 runs 14 residues. The CDR3 DNA follows: TGTGCCAGCAGCATTGGACAGGCCCCCTACGAGCAGTACTTC. Translated, it gives CASSIGQAPYEQYF. The full variable domain, with the rest looked up from reference TRBV7-6 and TRBJ2-7, is GAGVSQSPRYKVTKRGQDVALRCDPISGHVSLYWYRQALGQGPEFLTYFNYEAQQDKSGLPNDRFSAERPEGSISTLTIQRTEQRDSAMYRCASSIGQAPYEQYFGPGTRLTVT.

V is TRBV27 and J is TRBJ2-3, with a possible D match to TRBD1 (5 bases). Between the trimmed V and J ends, which lost 5 bases and 4 bases, there was a span of 10 bases. This CDR3 contains 13 residues. Germline assignment: CDR1 MNHEY and CDR2 SMNVEV (reference sequence). The CDR3 DNA sequence: TGTGCCAGCAGTCGACAGTATCCAGATACGCAGTATTTT. This gives the protein CASSRQYPDTQYF.

This clone came up a few times. V usage is TRBV4-2 and J usage is TRBJ1-2; no clear D. Germline CDR1 LGHNA, CDR2 YNFKEQ. V was shortened by 0 bases and J by 2 bases, with 4 bases between the two germline ends. The CDR3 runs to 13 residues. The DNA for the CDR3 is TGTGCCAGCAGCCAAGACAGAAACTATGGCTACACCTTC. Translated, it gives CASSQDRNYGYTF.

The gene calls are TRBV9 and TRBJ1-1, with 8 bases fitting TRBD1. CDR3 size: 12 residues. CDR1 and CDR2 from the germline V gene are SGDLS and YYNGEE. The V segment lost 4 bases and the J segment 6 bases; nucleotides outside the gene matches: 2. The CDR3 DNA reads as TGTGCCAGCAGCATACAGGGGGCTGAAGCTTTCTTT. This codes for CASSIQGAEAFF.

This chain connects TRBV7-9 to TRBJ1-1; the D gene is possibly TRBD1 (5 bases). The V end lost 1 base, the J end lost 4 bases, and 13 bases lay between the germline ends. The CDR3 spans 15 residues. CDR1 is SEHNR, CDR2 FQNEAQ, per germline (reference sequence). The DNA for the CDR3 is TGTGCCAGCAGCTTAGAGTGGGGGGGGAGCACTGAAGCTTTCTTT. Amino acid sequence: CASSLEWGGSTEAFF. Full variable domain (rest looked up from reference TRBV7-9 and TRBJ1-1): DTGVSQNPRHKITKRGQNVTFRCDPISEHNRLYWYRQTLGQGPEFLTYFQNEAQLEKSRLLSDRFSAERPKGSFSTLEIQRTEQGDSAMYLCASSLEWGGSTEAFFGQGTRLTVV.

This chain joins TRBV2 and TRBJ2-7, with TRBD2 as a possible D gene (6 bases). Looked up from germline, CDR1 is SNHLY and CDR2 is FYNNEI. This CDR3 spans 14 amino acids. V shed 5 bases and J shed 2 bases, with 13 bases lying between them. The CDR3 DNA follows: TGTGCCAGCAGTTTCGGGACTTCACCCTACGAGCAGTACTTC. It encodes CASSFGTSPYEQYF.

The genes are TRBV5-1 and TRBJ1-1; 8 bases are a match to TRBD1. The V segment lost 0 bases and the J segment 0 bases; nucleotides outside the gene matches: 1. The CDR3 has 15 residues. Germline V gene lookup returns CDR1 SGHRS and CDR2 YFSETQ. The CDR3 is CASSLDRGMNTEAFF. In nucleotides, the CDR3 is TGCGCCAGCAGCTTGGACAGGGGGATGAACACTGAAGCTTTCTTT.

The V gene is TRBV29-1, the J gene TRBJ1-4, with a weak D call TRBD1 (5 bases). The CDR3 spans 14 residues. Per germline, CDR1 SQVTM and CDR2 ANQGSEA. The V end was cut by 5 bases, the J end by 5 bases, with 15 bases between. The CDR3: CSVSLSGLNEKLFF. The DNA of the CDR3 is TGCAGCGTTAGTCTTTCAGGGTTAAATGAAAAACTGTTTTTT.

The chain has TRBV27 and TRBJ1-2, with a tentative D call TRBD1 (5 bases). V was trimmed by 8 bases and J by 2 bases, leaving 15 bases between them. Germline CDR1 MNHEY, CDR2 SMNVEV (reference sequence). The length of the CDR3 is 14 residues. CDR3 in DNA: TGTGCCAGCCGCCGGCCAGGGTTGAACTATGGCTACACCTTC. Translated, it gives CASRRPGLNYGYTF.

The chain employs TRBV29-1 and TRBJ1-1, with 7 bases matching TRBD1. This CDR3 contains 14 residues. Germline CDR1 SQVTM, CDR2 ANQGSEA. The trim removed 6 bases at V and 2 bases at J, leaving 9 bases unmatched. DNA of the CDR3: TGCAGCGTCCAGGGCGGGACAGCTAACACTGAAGCTTTCTTT. Encoded protein: CSVQGGTANTEAFF.

This clone was seen a few times. The chain uses TRBV6-5 and TRBJ1-2, with D unresolved. CDR3 size: 15 residues. V dropped 6 bases and J dropped 4 bases, with 18 bases sitting between them. Germline V lookup: CDR1 MNHEY, CDR2 SVGAGI. CDR3 bases: TGTGCCAGCAGCCGAACAATGTCAGGTGGCTATGGCTACACCTTC. This sequence encodes CASSRTMSGGYGYTF.

This clone was counted only a few times. The rearrangement links TRBV19 to TRBJ2-3; D not certain. The length of the CDR3 is 14 residues. Germline assignment: CDR1 LNHDA and CDR2 SQIVND (reference sequence). V was clipped by 7 bases and J by 2 bases, with 13 bases between them. The CDR3 bases are TGTGCCAGTACCATAAGCCCCGCCACAGATACGCAGTATTTT. It codes for CASTISPATDTQYF.

This chain joins TRBV5-5 and TRBJ2-3; weak D call: TRBD1 (5 bases). CDR3 length: 17 residues. The V end lost 0 bases, the J end lost 0 bases, and 14 bases lay between the germline ends. Germline CDR1 is SGHKS and CDR2 is YYEKEE (reference sequence). The CDR3, as DNA: TGTGCCAGCAGCTTGGCCCGAACAGGCACTAGCACAGATACGCAGTATTTT. Amino acids: CASSLARTGTSTDTQYF.

CDR3 residues: CASSPPEDRGNQPQHF. CDR3 nucleotides: TGTGCCAGCTCACCACCGGAGGACAGGGGCAATCAGCCCCAGCATTTT. The chain couples TRBV18 to TRBJ1-5, with 8 nucleotides matching TRBD1. This CDR3 has 16 amino acids. Germline assignment: CDR1 KGHSH and CDR2 LQKENI. V was pared by 0 bases and J by 2 bases, with 3 bases of the junction left unmatched.

This clone was seen a handful of times. CDR3 in amino acids: CASSTNKRQGMQPQHF. CDR3 nucleotide sequence: TGTGCCAGTAGCACCAACAAGAGACAGGGGATGCAGCCCCAGCATTTT. The gene calls are TRBV19 and TRBJ1-5, with 8 nucleotides matching TRBD1. V was clipped by 6 bases and J by 7 bases; unmatched bases: 14. Germline V gene sequence: CDR1 LNHDA, CDR2 SQIVND (reference sequence). The CDR3 length is 16 residues.